These T cell receptor beta chains were read from a single sample in a study of blood T cell repertoires in COVID-19. Repertoires were generated with immunoSEQ multiplex PCR, while TCRdb's copy carries only in-frame clones and drops some. The sample comprises 50,000 to 65,000 clones, approximately 87% of which are singletons, and approximately 4.5% rests with the top ten. Sequencing input: peripheral blood. The receptor source for this set is a middle-aged man with active COVID-19. The CDR3 runs from the conserved cysteine through the conserved F or W. The D gene is left open where the match is weak.

CDR3aa: CSVEVGLAWETQYF
d_gene: TRBD2
v_gene: TRBV29-1

CDR3aa: CASSDLGGEQYF
d_gene: NA
v_gene: TRBV10-1

CDR3aa: CASSLRLAGGSPYNEQFF
d_gene: TRBD2
v_gene: TRBV27

CDR3aa: CASRPDRGGNSPLHF
d_gene: TRBD1
v_gene: TRBV5-1

CDR3aa: CASSQQVSGRARNEQFF
d_gene: TRBD2
v_gene: TRBV4-2

CDR3aa: CASSLSSRRGNTIYF
d_gene: NA
v_gene: TRBV27

CDR3aa: CASSQGRETTVSSYNEQFF
d_gene: NA
v_gene: TRBV3-1/TRBV3-2

CDR3aa: CSVEDLGQGYTEAFF
d_gene: TRBD1
v_gene: TRBV29-1

CDR3aa: CASSLTGGAADPYF
d_gene: TRBD2
v_gene: TRBV7-3

CDR3aa: CASTSGKSNTGELFF
d_gene: NA
v_gene: TRBV6-5

CDR3aa: CASSLLWAGANVLTF
d_gene: NA
v_gene: TRBV5-1

CDR3aa: CATPISGYTF
d_gene: NA
v_gene: TRBV19

CDR3aa: CASSEGRYGYTF
d_gene: NA
v_gene: TRBV6-1

CDR3aa: CASSMRQGKGGELFF
d_gene: NA
v_gene: TRBV19

CDR3aa: CASSRPPDRGNTEAFF
d_gene: TRBD1
v_gene: TRBV5-1

CDR3aa: CARLAGAAKNIQYF
d_gene: TRBD2
v_gene: TRBV6-5

CDR3aa: CASSENKGASSSYNEQFF
d_gene: NA
v_gene: TRBV2

CDR3aa: CASSSRMGLAGRSDTQYF
d_gene: TRBD2
v_gene: TRBV11-2

CDR3aa: CASRYSGRWDTQYF
d_gene: TRBD2
v_gene: TRBV11-2

CDR3aa: CASSQWEAQTQYF
d_gene: NA
v_gene: TRBV23-1

CDR3aa: CASSSTGGRIYNEQFF
d_gene: NA
v_gene: TRBV7-9

CDR3aa: CASSRAQRVETQYF
d_gene: NA
v_gene: TRBV3-1/TRBV3-2

CDR3aa: CSVGDSQTGYTF
d_gene: NA
v_gene: TRBV29-1

CDR3aa: CATGTGHNQPQHF
d_gene: TRBD1
v_gene: TRBV19

CDR3aa: CASSPGLAGVTQYF
d_gene: TRBD2
v_gene: TRBV14